Following are 15 T cell receptor beta chains from one sample sequenced in a study of blood T cell repertoires in COVID-19 (dated by TCRdb to about 2020). The protocol used for the library was the immunoSEQ multiplex PCR assay. The table comes from immuneACCESS by way of TCRdb, which keeps in-frame sequences with V and J called. Part of the clones is missing from these tables; in studies checked, under half for an unresolved V gene and the rest for unknown reasons. In all, the sample holds approximately 210,000 clones, and 65% to 80% of those were seen once. The ten largest account for approximately 16% of the sample. The sequencing input was PBMCs or T cells enriched from blood (not recorded which). The receptor source for this set is a woman in her forties or fifties with acute COVID-19.

The rearrangement joins TRBV6-6 to TRBJ1-3, with 9 bases identical to TRBD1. Trimming removed 6 bases from V and 7 bases from J; junction bases left unmatched: 13. The CDR3 is made up of 16 amino acids. Germline V gene sequence: CDR1 MNHNY, CDR2 SVGAGI (reference sequence). The DNA for the CDR3 is TGTGCCAGCAGATACCCGGGACAGGGAACATCTAACACCATATATTTT. This codes for CASRYPGQGTSNTIYF.

This chain links TRBV6-1 with TRBJ1-6; D gene unclear. The germline V and J ends were trimmed by 0 bases and 6 bases, with 9 bases remaining between them. This CDR3 is built from 15 residues. Germline CDR1 reads MNHNS; CDR2 reads SASEGT. The CDR3 DNA is TGTGCCAGCAGTGAAGCGTCGGGTGGTAATTCACCCCTCCACTTT. Translating it yields CASSEASGGNSPLHF.

The rearrangement links TRBV6-6 to TRBJ1-5; no clear D gene. The CDR3 totals 14 residues. Between the trimmed V and J ends, which lost 0 bases and 11 bases, there was a span of 14 bases. Germline loops: CDR1 MNHNY, CDR2 SVGAGI (reference sequence). The CDR3 protein is CASSYSIEVAAQHF. The CDR3 region has the DNA TGTGCCAGCAGTTACTCGATCGAAGTCGCAGCCCAGCATTTT.

The chain is built from TRBV5-1 and TRBJ1-1, with unresolved D. CDR1 and CDR2 (germline): SGHRS, YFSETQ. This CDR3 contains 14 residues. V dropped 2 bases and J dropped 3 bases, with 11 bases sitting between them. CDR3 sequence reads: CASSFKGGDTEAFF. The CDR3 nucleotides are TGCGCCAGCAGCTTCAAGGGAGGAGACACTGAAGCTTTCTTT.

The chain is built from TRBV2 and TRBJ1-1, with D uncertain. The germline V gene encodes CDR1 SNHLY and CDR2 FYNNEI. The CDR3 has 13 amino acids. V was pared by 6 bases and J by 7 bases, with 15 bases between. The CDR3 loop is CASSSLSEVEAFF. The CDR3 DNA follows: TGTGCCAGCAGCTCCCTGAGCGAGGTTGAAGCTTTCTTT.

This clone was seen a few times. The chain is built from TRBV24-1 and TRBJ1-1, with TRBD1 as a possible D gene (6 bases). V lost 4 bases to trimming and J lost 4 bases, with 12 bases between them. There are 14 residues in the CDR3. CDR1 KGHDR and CDR2 SFDVKD come from the germline V gene. The CDR3 DNA is TGTGCCACCAGTGACCCCGGACAGAGCACTGAAGCTTTCTTT. It specifies CATSDPGQSTEAFF.

The chain is built from TRBV2 and TRBJ1-1; 7 nucleotides line up with TRBD1. The V and J ends lost 8 bases and 5 bases, in that order; junction bases with no gene match: 8. The CDR3 contains 13 residues. Per germline, CDR1 SNHLY and CDR2 FYNNEI. The CDR3 DNA reads as TGTGCCAGCCTCCAGACAGGGTATACTGAAGCTTTCTTT. It encodes CASLQTGYTEAFF.

This clone was seen a single time. In nucleotides, the CDR3 is TGTGCCAGCAGCCAAGGGGGACAGGGGTGGTACACTGAAGCTTTCTTT. Translation gives CASSQGGQGWYTEAFF. This sequence joins TRBV3-1 (or the pseudogene TRBV3-2) and TRBJ1-1; 10 bases align to TRBD1. V was clipped by 1 base and J by 3 bases; unmatched bases: 5. Germline assignment: CDR1 LGHDT and CDR2 YNNKEL (reference sequence). This CDR3 is 16 amino acids long.

This clone was observed a few times. The V and J genes are TRBV30 and TRBJ1-5; 7 nucleotides match TRBD1. The CDR3 totals 13 residues. With 0 bases clipped from V and 7 bases from J, the junction kept 3 bases outside the gene matches. CDR1 GTSNPN and CDR2 SVGIG come from the germline V gene (reference sequence). The CDR3 protein is CAWSVTGDQPQHF. CDR3 in DNA: TGTGCCTGGAGTGTAACAGGGGACCAGCCCCAGCATTTT.

This chain links TRBV7-9 with TRBJ1-6, with a possible D match to TRBD1 (6 bases). Germline V lookup: CDR1 SEHNR, CDR2 FQNEAQ (reference sequence). This CDR3 has 13 residues. With 3 bases removed from V and 10 bases from J, the gap between germline ends came to 10 bases. As DNA, the CDR3 is TGTGCCAGCAGCTTTCCAGGGGACTCACCCCTCCACTTT. Its protein is CASSFPGDSPLHF.

This CDR3 is CSVVDPGEKLFF. The DNA for the CDR3 is TGCAGCGTTGTCGACCCGGGGGAAAAACTGTTTTTT. The chain has TRBV29-1 and TRBJ1-4; no reliable D call. CDR3 length equals 12 residues. With 4 bases removed from V and 8 bases from J, the gap between germline ends came to 11 bases. The germline gives CDR1 SQVTM, CDR2 ANQGSEA.

The chain joins TRBV4-1 to TRBJ2-3, with TRBD2 matching over 7 bases. Per germline, CDR1 MGHRA and CDR2 YSYEKL. J lost 0 bases, V lost 0 bases, and 6 bases had no gene match. The CDR3 has 17 residues. CDR3 loop: CASSQDLGGGSTDTQYF. The CDR3 DNA is TGCGCCAGCAGCCAAGATCTTGGGGGGGGAAGCACAGATACGCAGTATTTT.

The chain is built from TRBV19 and TRBJ2-1; 7 bases map to TRBD1. J gave up 8 bases and V 10 bases, and 8 bases lay outside the gene matches. The CDR3 has 12 residues. The germline V gene encodes CDR1 LNHDA and CDR2 SQIVND (reference sequence). In DNA form, the CDR3 reads TGTGCCAAACCGACAGGGACCGATGAGCAGTTCTTC. Residues: CAKPTGTDEQFF.

The chain links TRBV5-6 to TRBJ1-3; D is ambiguous. Trimming stripped 10 bases from V and 0 bases from J, with 14 bases between. The V gene's germline CDR1 is SGHDT and CDR2 YYEEEE. CDR3 length: 14 residues. The CDR3 sequence: CAAGGLSSGNTIYF. The CDR3 DNA reads as TGTGCCGCCGGAGGGCTGAGCTCTGGAAACACCATATATTTT.

The chain employs TRBV5-1 and TRBJ1-1, with TRBD1 matching over 11 bases. The trim removed 2 bases at V and 4 bases at J, leaving 10 bases unmatched. CDR1 and CDR2 (germline): SGHRS, YFSETQ. This CDR3 has 17 residues. CDR3 loop: CASSFTPGQGGGTEAFF. The CDR3 coding sequence is TGCGCCAGCAGCTTTACACCGGGACAGGGGGGCGGCACTGAAGCTTTCTTT.